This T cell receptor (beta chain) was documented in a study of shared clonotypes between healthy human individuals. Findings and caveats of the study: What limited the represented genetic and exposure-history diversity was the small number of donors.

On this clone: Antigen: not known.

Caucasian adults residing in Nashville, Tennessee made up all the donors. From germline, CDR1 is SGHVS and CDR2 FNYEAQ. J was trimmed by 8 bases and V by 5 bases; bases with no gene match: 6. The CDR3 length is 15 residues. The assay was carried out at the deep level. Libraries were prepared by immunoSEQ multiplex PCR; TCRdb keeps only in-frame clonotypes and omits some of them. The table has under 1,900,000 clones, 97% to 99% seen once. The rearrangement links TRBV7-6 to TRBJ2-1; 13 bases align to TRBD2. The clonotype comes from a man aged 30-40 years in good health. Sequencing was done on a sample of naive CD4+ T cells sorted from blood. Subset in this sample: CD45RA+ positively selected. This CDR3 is CASSRTSGSWYEQFF. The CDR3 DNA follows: TGTGCCAGCAGCCGGACTAGCGGGAGTTGGTATGAGCAGTTCTTC. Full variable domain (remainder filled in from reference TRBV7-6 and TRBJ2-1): GAGVSQSPRYKVTKRGQDVALRCDPISGHVSLYWYRQALGQGPEFLTYFNYEAQQDKSGLPNDRFSAERPEGSISTLTIQRTEQRDSAMYRCASSRTSGSWYEQFFGPGTRLTVL.